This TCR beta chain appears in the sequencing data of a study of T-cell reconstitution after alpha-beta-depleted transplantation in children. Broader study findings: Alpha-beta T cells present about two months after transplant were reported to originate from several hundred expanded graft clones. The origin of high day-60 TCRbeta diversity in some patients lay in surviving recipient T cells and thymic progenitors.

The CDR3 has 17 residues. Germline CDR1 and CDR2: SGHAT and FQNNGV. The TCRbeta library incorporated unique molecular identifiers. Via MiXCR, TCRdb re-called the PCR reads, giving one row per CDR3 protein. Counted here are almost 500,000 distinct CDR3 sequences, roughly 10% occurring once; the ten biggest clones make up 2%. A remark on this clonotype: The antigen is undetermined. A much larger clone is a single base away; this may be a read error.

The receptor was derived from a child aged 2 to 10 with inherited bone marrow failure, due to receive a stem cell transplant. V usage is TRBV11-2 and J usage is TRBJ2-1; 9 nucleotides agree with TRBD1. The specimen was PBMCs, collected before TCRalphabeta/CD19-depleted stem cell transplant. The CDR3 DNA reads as TGTGCCGGCAGCTTAGGAAGGGGACAGGGAGGGAACAATGAGCAGTTCTTC. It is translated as CAGSLGRGQGGNNEQFF.